The 32 T cell receptor beta chains reported below all come from one sample, sequenced in a study of blood T cell repertoires in COVID-19. The method was immunoSEQ multiplex PCR; TCRdb's version includes in-frame clones alone and lacks a portion of them. The data show over 200,000 clones, about 87% seen once. The specimen was peripheral blood. The receptors here all came from a man in his sixties who had recovered from COVID-19.

This clone was detected only a few times. The J gene is TRBJ1-6, the V gene TRBV6-5; D is unresolved. V was cut by 6 bases and J by 6 bases, with 9 bases left in between. There are 13 residues in the CDR3. Germline loops: CDR1 MNHEY, CDR2 SVGAGI. The CDR3 DNA follows: TGTGCCAGCAGCGGGGTTCTTAATTCACCCCTCCACTTT. Encoded protein: CASSGVLNSPLHF.

V usage is TRBV3-1 (or the pseudogene TRBV3-2) and J usage is TRBJ2-3; TRBD2 matches 9 bases. The V and J ends lost 1 base and 4 bases, in that order; junction bases with no gene match: 12. The germline V gene encodes CDR1 LGHDT and CDR2 YNNKEL (reference sequence). This CDR3 region has 18 residues. The CDR3 DNA is TGTGCCAGCAGCCAAGGAATACTCGCGGGGGGGCGGCCAGATACGCAGTATTTT. Residues: CASSQGILAGGRPDTQYF.

The V gene is TRBV5-5, the J gene TRBJ2-7; a possible D gene is TRBD1 (5 bases). V was clipped by 5 bases and J by 3 bases, with 12 bases between them. The CDR3 is made up of 13 amino acids. CDR1 SGHKS and CDR2 YYEKEE come from the germline V gene (reference sequence). In DNA form, the CDR3 reads TGTGCCAGCAGACAGGACAACCACTACGAGCAGTACTTC. Its translation: CASRQDNHYEQYF.

This clone was observed once. The chain carries TRBV18 and TRBJ1-5; 8 positions agree with TRBD1. The CDR3 spans 12 residues. CDR1 and CDR2 from the germline V gene are KGHSH and LQKENI. The junction had 1 base not matched to a gene; V was cut back by 8 bases and J by 4 bases. The CDR3 DNA reads as TGTGCCAGCACAGGGGGGAATCAGCCCCAGCATTTT. Its protein is CASTGGNQPQHF.

The chain links TRBV12-2 to TRBJ2-1; TRBD2 is taken as the D call from the table, unchecked against the DNA. TRBV12-2 is marked as a pseudogene. This CDR3 has 18 amino acids. CDR3 nucleotides: TGTGCAAGTCGCTTAGCGGGTAGGGGGGGCGATTGGCTCAATGAGCAGTTCTTC. This encodes CASRLAGRGGDWLNEQFF.

CDR3 in amino acids: CASSDLTGGNYGYTF. The CDR3 DNA reads as TGCGCCAGCAGCGATCTGACAGGGGGTAACTATGGCTACACCTTC. V is TRBV5-1 and J is TRBJ1-2; 9 nucleotides agree with TRBD1. The V and J ends lost 4 bases and 1 base, in that order; junction bases with no gene match: 5. This CDR3 spans 15 amino acids. Germline V gene sequence: CDR1 SGHRS, CDR2 YFSETQ. Supplemented by reference TRBV5-1 and TRBJ1-2, the full variable domain reads KAGVTQTPRYLIKTRGQQVTLSCSPISGHRSVSWYQQTPGQGLQFLFEYFSETQRNKGNFPGRFSGRQFSNSRSEMNVSTLELGDSALYLCASSDLTGGNYGYTFGSGTRLTVV.

This chain links TRBV21-1 with TRBJ1-5. TRBV21-1 is shown as a pseudogene. CDR3 length: 17 residues. This CDR3 reads CASSKVLYCGGNQPQHF. The CDR3 bases are TGTGCCAGCAGCAAAGTACTCTATTGTGGCGGTAATCAGCCCCAGCATTTT.

The chain links TRBV19 to TRBJ2-2, with a weak D call TRBD2 (6 bases). The CDR3 extends over 15 amino acids. Germline values: CDR1 LNHDA, CDR2 SQIVND (reference sequence). V was clipped by 1 base and J by 1 base, with 7 bases between them. CDR3 amino acids: CASSIAGVNTGELFF. CDR3 nucleotide sequence: TGTGCCAGTAGTATAGCGGGGGTGAACACCGGGGAGCTGTTTTTT.

This chain links TRBV6-1 with TRBJ2-7; possibly TRBD2 for D (5 bases). The CDR3 loop spans 16 amino acids. The ends were cut back, 4 bases at V and 1 base at J, with 17 bases in the middle. Germline-derived CDR1 and CDR2 are MNHNS and SASEGT. CDR3: CASSGTDSLTSYEQYF. In DNA, the CDR3 is TGTGCCAGCAGTGGGACGGACTCCCTAACATCCTACGAGCAGTACTTC.

The gene calls are TRBV19 and TRBJ1-1, with unresolved D. Germline CDR1 is LNHDA and CDR2 is SQIVND (reference sequence). V lost 6 bases and J lost 0, with 5 bases in between. The CDR3 consists of 12 residues. The DNA of the CDR3 is TGTGCCAGTAGCCAGGTGAACACTGAAGCTTTCTTT. It encodes CASSQVNTEAFF.

The gene calls are TRBV19 and TRBJ2-5; D is possibly TRBD2 (7 bases). CDR1 LNHDA and CDR2 SQIVND come from the germline V gene (reference sequence). V gave up 3 bases and J gave up 4 bases, with 15 bases separating them. This CDR3 comprises 15 residues. DNA for the CDR3: TGTGCCAGTAGTATGCAACGGGGAGGGGGAGAGACCCAGTACTTC. Its translation: CASSMQRGGGETQYF.

The rearrangement links TRBV27 to TRBJ1-5; D possibly corresponds to TRBD1 (5 bases). The ends were cut back, 5 bases at V and 4 bases at J, with 24 bases in the middle. Germline V gives CDR1 MNHEY, CDR2 SMNVEV (reference sequence). The CDR3 extends over 18 amino acids. In nucleotides, the CDR3 is TGTGCCAGCAGTCCCCGACCCCTTCGGGGGGAGGCAAATCAGCCCCAGCATTTT. Protein sequence: CASSPRPLRGEANQPQHF.

The genes are TRBV15 and TRBJ1-3; D might be TRBD1 (5 bases). V gave up 1 base and J gave up 8 bases, with 9 bases separating them. Germline V CDR1 and CDR2: LNHNV, YYDKDF (reference sequence). The CDR3 totals 13 residues. The CDR3 is CATSRVGGDTIYF. The CDR3 DNA sequence: TGTGCCACCAGCAGAGTGGGGGGGGACACCATATATTTT.

V is TRBV9 and J is TRBJ2-7; 7 positions agree with TRBD1. Germline CDR1 SGDLS, CDR2 YYNGEE. This CDR3 is 13 amino acids long. V shed 4 bases, J shed 9 bases, and the junction held 10 bases outside the gene matches. CDR3 sequence reads: CASSPRTGLGQYF. The CDR3 DNA is TGTGCCAGCAGCCCGAGGACAGGTCTTGGGCAGTACTTC.

This chain joins TRBV21-1 and TRBJ1-1. TRBV21-1 is termed a pseudogene. CDR3 length: 16 amino acids. Written as DNA, the CDR3 is TGTGCCAGCAGCAAGTACCCCCGGGATAGGGACACTGAAGCTTTCTTT. Translated: CASSKYPRDRDTEAFF.

This rearrangement joins TRBV5-1 to TRBJ2-5; D might be TRBD2 (6 bases). CDR1 and CDR2 from the germline V gene are SGHRS and YFSETQ. Between the trimmed V and J ends, which lost 7 bases and 4 bases, there was a span of 14 bases. The length of the CDR3 is 13 residues. CDR3 nucleotide sequence: TGCGCCAGCGGGAGCGGGCCCGGAGAGACCCAGTACTTC. Translating it yields CASGSGPGETQYF.

J is TRBJ2-1 and V is TRBV18; D is unresolved. Germline values: CDR1 KGHSH, CDR2 LQKENI. CDR3 length equals 13 residues. Trimming took off 3 bases at V and 4 bases at J, with 7 bases between the two ends. Here the CDR3 reads CASSPPLYNEQFF. The CDR3 DNA reads TGTGCCAGCTCACCGCCTCTATACAATGAGCAGTTCTTC. The variable domain in full, completed from reference TRBV18 and TRBJ2-1, reads NAGVMQNPRHLVRRRGQEARLRCSPMKGHSHVYWYRQLPEEGLKFMVYLQKENIIDESGMPKERFSAEFPKEGPSILRIQQVVRGDSAAYFCASSPPLYNEQFFGPGTRLTVL.

This chain links TRBV6-2 or TRBV6-3 with TRBJ1-5, with TRBD1 matching 11 bases. This CDR3 contains 16 residues. Unmatched junction bases numbered 9, after V lost 5 bases and J lost 6 bases. Germline-derived CDR1 and CDR2 are MNHEY and SVGEGT. This CDR3 reads CASSRRKGTGGQPQHF. Written as DNA, the CDR3 is TGTGCCAGCAGTCGACGCAAAGGGACAGGGGGTCAGCCCCAGCATTTT.

V and J are TRBV14 and TRBJ1-2; D is undetermined. The CDR3 extends over 12 amino acids. Germline CDR1 and CDR2: SGHDN and FVKESK. Trimming cost V 9 bases and J 0 bases, with 8 bases left between them. The CDR3 spells CASALANYGYTF. The CDR3, as DNA: TGTGCCAGTGCGTTAGCTAACTATGGCTACACCTTC.

This chain uses TRBV7-8 with TRBJ1-5; TRBD1 might be the D (6 bases). The CDR3 extends over 18 amino acids. CDR1 is SGHVS, CDR2 FQNEAQ, per germline. Between the trimmed V and J ends, which lost 0 bases and 0 bases, there was a span of 15 bases. CDR3 region: CASSLALGGANSNQPQHF. CDR3 sequence (DNA): TGTGCCAGCAGCTTAGCGCTCGGGGGGGCGAATAGCAATCAGCCCCAGCATTTT.

The V gene is TRBV11-2, the J gene TRBJ2-3, with a possible D match to TRBD2 (5 bases). V was cut by 5 bases and J by 2 bases, with 14 bases left in between. CDR3 length: 15 amino acids. Looked up from germline, CDR1 is SGHAT and CDR2 is FQNNGV. CDR3 nucleotides: TGTGCCAGCAGCCCAGACGGGGATCCCACAGATACGCAGTATTTT. It specifies CASSPDGDPTDTQYF.

The rearrangement joins TRBV5-6 to TRBJ1-3; D not certain. Germline assignment: CDR1 SGHDT and CDR2 YYEEEE. The CDR3 is made up of 17 amino acids. Trimming stripped 3 bases from V and 4 bases from J, with 20 bases between. Here the CDR3 DNA reads TGTGCCAGCAGCTCCCCCTACGGGGATCCAGTCGGAAACACCATATATTTT. Its translation is CASSSPYGDPVGNTIYF.

The chain is built from TRBV15 and TRBJ1-2; TRBD1 agrees at 10 bases. With 4 bases clipped from V and 6 bases from J, the junction kept 2 bases outside the gene matches. Germline lookup yields CDR1 LNHNV and CDR2 YYDKDF (reference sequence). The CDR3 covers 13 residues. CDR3 nucleotide sequence: TGTGCCACCAGCACCGGACAGGGGGATGGCTACACCTTC. Protein sequence: CATSTGQGDGYTF.

The chain joins TRBV5-1 to TRBJ2-7; 7 bases line up with TRBD1. The CDR3 has 15 amino acids. The germline CDR1 and CDR2 sequences are SGHRS and YFSETQ. Trimming removed 3 bases from V and 6 bases from J; junction bases left unmatched: 12. CDR3 amino acids: CASSWDSSAQGEQYF. DNA of the CDR3: TGCGCCAGCAGCTGGGACAGCTCCGCTCAGGGCGAGCAGTACTTC.

This chain connects TRBV29-1 to TRBJ1-4; D remains ambiguous. In germline, CDR1 is SQVTM, CDR2 ANQGSEA. V was trimmed by 6 bases and J by 2 bases, leaving 10 bases between them. The CDR3 extends over 13 amino acids. Written as DNA, the CDR3 is TGCAGCGTCCTGACATTCACTAATGAAAAACTGTTTTTT. Amino acids: CSVLTFTNEKLFF.

The chain uses TRBV7-9 and TRBJ2-7; 11 bases line up with TRBD1. The CDR3 contains 16 residues. CDR1 is SEHNR, CDR2 FQNEAQ, per germline (reference sequence). V dropped 1 base and J dropped 2; count of bases not matched to a gene: 4. CDR3 bases: TGTGCCAGCAGCTTAGTGGTGGGACAGGGGGCCTACGAGCAGTACTTC. This sequence encodes CASSLVVGQGAYEQYF.

This chain links TRBV5-1 with TRBJ2-1, with D possibly matching TRBD2 (5 bases). V gave up 1 base and J gave up 5 bases, with 16 bases separating them. Germline V gene lookup returns CDR1 SGHRS and CDR2 YFSETQ. The CDR3 runs to 16 residues. CDR3 DNA: TGCGCCAGCAGCTTGCTCGGTGGGAGTTTGGACAATGAGCAGTTCTTC. The encoded protein is CASSLLGGSLDNEQFF.

The rearrangement uses TRBV18 and TRBJ1-1; D is unresolved. Germline V gene data show CDR1 as KGHSH and CDR2 as LQKENI. The CDR3 extends over 14 amino acids. V lost 3 bases and J 4 bases, leaving 12 bases between the germline ends. The CDR3 loop reads CASSPTGLGTEAFF. CDR3 DNA: TGTGCCAGCTCACCGACTGGGTTGGGCACTGAAGCTTTCTTT. Variable domain in full (rest from reference TRBV18 and TRBJ1-1): NAGVMQNPRHLVRRRGQEARLRCSPMKGHSHVYWYRQLPEEGLKFMVYLQKENIIDESGMPKERFSAEFPKEGPSILRIQQVVRGDSAAYFCASSPTGLGTEAFFGQGTRLTVV.

The chain carries TRBV12-3 or TRBV12-4 and TRBJ2-5; D uncertain. The V end lost 7 bases, the J end lost 2 bases, and 11 bases lay between the germline ends. The CDR3 has 13 residues. Here the CDR3 DNA reads TGTGCCAGCAATTCAAACTGGCAAGAGACCCAGTACTTC. Amino acids: CASNSNWQETQYF.

The chain recombines TRBV4-1 with TRBJ1-1; 10 nucleotides match TRBD1. The trim removed 4 bases at V and 5 bases at J, leaving 7 bases unmatched. The CDR3 has 15 amino acids. Germline CDR1 and CDR2: MGHRA and YSYEKL. The CDR3 reads CASSPLTGGRTEAFF. In DNA form, the CDR3 reads TGCGCCAGCAGCCCCTTGACAGGGGGCAGGACTGAAGCTTTCTTT.

The chain combines TRBV10-3 with TRBJ1-5; 9 positions agree with TRBD1. Trimming at V came to 2 bases and at J to 6 bases, leaving 8 bases not matched to a gene. Germline V gene sequence: CDR1 ENHRY, CDR2 SYGVKD. This CDR3 spans 16 amino acids. The DNA for the CDR3 is TGTGCCATCAGTGAGGCCCGCCGGGACAGGGCTCAGCCCCAGCATTTT. It translates to CAISEARRDRAQPQHF.

This chain uses TRBV29-1 with TRBJ2-2; the D gene is possibly TRBD2 (5 bases). This CDR3 has 15 residues. Looked up from germline, CDR1 is SQVTM and CDR2 is ANQGSEA. V was pared by 6 bases and J by 5 bases, with 19 bases between. The CDR3 coding sequence is TGCAGCGTCGGAACCTTGGGGTCGGGGACCGGGGAGCTGTTTTTT. Translated, it gives CSVGTLGSGTGELFF.